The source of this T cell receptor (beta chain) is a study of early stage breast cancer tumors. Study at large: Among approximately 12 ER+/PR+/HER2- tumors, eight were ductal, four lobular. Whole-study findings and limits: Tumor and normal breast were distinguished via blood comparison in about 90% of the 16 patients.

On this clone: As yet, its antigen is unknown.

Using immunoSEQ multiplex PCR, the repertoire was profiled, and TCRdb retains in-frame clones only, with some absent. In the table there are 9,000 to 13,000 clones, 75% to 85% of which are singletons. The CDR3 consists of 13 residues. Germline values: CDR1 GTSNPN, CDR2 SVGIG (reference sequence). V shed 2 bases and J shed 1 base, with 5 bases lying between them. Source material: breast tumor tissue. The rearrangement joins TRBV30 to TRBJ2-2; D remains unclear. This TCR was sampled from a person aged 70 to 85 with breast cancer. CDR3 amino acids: CAWSTRNTGELFF. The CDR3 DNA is TGTGCCTGGAGTACGCGGAACACCGGGGAGCTGTTTTTT. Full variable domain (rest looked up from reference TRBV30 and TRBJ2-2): SQTIHQWPATLVQPVGSPLSLECTVEGTSNPNLYWYRQAAGRGLQLLFYSVGIGQISSEVPQNLSASRPQDRQFILSSKKLLLSDSGFYLCAWSTRNTGELFFGEGSRLTVL.